This T cell receptor beta chain was profiled in a study of shared clonotypes between healthy human individuals. V lost 0 bases and J lost 2, with 19 bases in between. This CDR3 contains 18 residues. CDR1 is SGHTA, CDR2 FQGTGA, per germline. Donors were healthy HIV-negative adults without recently reported acute infections or vaccinations. Assay used: immunoSEQ multiplex PCR; TCRdb lists only in-frame clones, some missing. The sample has approximately 700,000 clones; around four fifths are singletons. Comment on this clone: Its antigen is not known.

Broader study findings: What naive subsets generally showed was a larger estimated richness than memory subsets showed.

The sequenced material came from memory CD4+ T cells sorted from blood. The subset is: CD45RA-negative fraction. This chain uses TRBV7-3 with TRBJ2-5, with a weak D call TRBD2 (6 bases). The source of this sequence is a young woman in good health. Here the CDR3 DNA reads TGTGCCAGCAGCTTAACCTCCCACGGCGGGGCGGAACAAGAGACCCAGTACTTC. This sequence encodes CASSLTSHGGAEQETQYF.